A single sample gave rise to the 19 T cell receptor beta chains below, sequenced in a study of T cells in Graves' hyperthyroidism and ophthalmopathy (dated by TCRdb to between 2018 and 2021). The library was built by means of multiplex PCR. Instrument on record: Illumina HiSeq 2000. The TCR beta CDR3 regions were amplified from the RNA transcripts. The first round of RT-PCR for the TCR CDR3 was performed with the HTBI primer set and the Qiagen OneStep RT-PCR kit. TCRdb reanalyzed the raw reads on its own, using fastp at Q25 for trimming and MiXCR for clone calling, and kept in-frame beta chains. When rows share a CDR3 protein, they turn into one entry using the most common DNA and genes. The sample contains fewer than 350,000 distinct CDR3 sequences, 21% of them found a single time. The top ten clonotypes cover around half of the sample. The sequenced sample was blood. The receptor source for this set is a woman aged 45-60 years with Graves' hyperthyroidism.

Ten or more counts support this clonotype. The genes are TRBV6-1 and TRBJ2-5, with D tentatively TRBD1 (5 bases). CDR3 length: 15 residues. Germline-derived CDR1 and CDR2 are MNHNS and SASEGT. Trimming stripped 7 bases from V and 2 bases from J, with 17 bases between. CDR3 in amino acids: CASTEDSIEQETQYF. The CDR3 coding sequence is TGTGCCAGCACCGAAGACAGTATAGAACAAGAGACCCAGTACTTC.

The sample holds many counts of this clonotype. The rearrangement uses TRBV6-1 and TRBJ1-5, with a tentative D call TRBD1 (5 bases). Germline CDR1 MNHNS, CDR2 SASEGT. V dropped 6 bases and J dropped 2 bases, with 17 bases sitting between them. CDR3 size: 16 residues. The CDR3, as DNA: TGTGCCAGCAGCACGCACCGGGGCGGGGGCAATCAGCCCCAGCATTTT. Its translation: CASSTHRGGGNQPQHF.

The chain has TRBV28 and TRBJ1-5, with 7 bases lining up with TRBD1. Germline CDR1 is MDHEN and CDR2 is SYDVKM. This CDR3 region has 16 residues. Unmatched junction bases numbered 6, after V lost 0 bases and J lost 4 bases. The CDR3 DNA follows: TGTGCCAGCAGTTTATGGGGCAGGGGGAGGAATCAGCCCCAGCATTTT. It encodes CASSLWGRGRNQPQHF.

This clonotype was seen at least ten times. This chain links TRBV28 with TRBJ2-5; 8 nucleotides align to TRBD1. J lost 5 bases, V lost 3 bases, and 5 bases had no gene match. CDR3 length: 14 residues. Germline V gene data show CDR1 as MDHEN and CDR2 as SYDVKM. CDR3 DNA: TGTGCCAGCAGTTTGCAGGGGGCATTGGAGACCCAGTACTTC. Translating it yields CASSLQGALETQYF.

The chain combines TRBV27 with TRBJ2-5; no reliable D call. Germline lookup yields CDR1 MNHEY and CDR2 SMNVEV (reference sequence). V lost 5 bases and J 7 bases, leaving 17 bases between the germline ends. This CDR3 has 14 residues. CDR3 coding DNA: TGTGCCAGCAGTCCCCTGGGTGTTCCGTCGACCCAGTACTTC. Translated, it gives CASSPLGVPSTQYF.

V gene TRBV2 combines with J gene TRBJ2-1; D is uncertain. CDR3 size: 17 residues. Germline V gene lookup returns CDR1 SNHLY and CDR2 FYNNEI. Trimming stripped 4 bases from V and 0 bases from J, with 16 bases between. The DNA for the CDR3 is TGTGCCAGCAGTGGGCGGCTTTCCCTGAGCTCCTACAATGAGCAGTTCTTC. Amino acid sequence: CASSGRLSLSSYNEQFF. Full variable domain (missing parts from reference TRBV2 and TRBJ2-1): EPEVTQTPSHQVTQMGQEVILRCVPISNHLYFYWYRQILGQKVEFLVSFYNNEISEKSEIFDDQFSVERPDGSNFTLKIRSTKLEDSAMYFCASSGRLSLSSYNEQFFGPGTRLTVL.

The chain has TRBV6-1 and TRBJ2-7; D possibly corresponds to TRBD1 (5 bases). The CDR3 is made up of 16 amino acids. Deletions cut 3 bases from V and 3 bases from J, with 18 bases between. CDR1 MNHNS and CDR2 SASEGT come from the germline V gene. The CDR3 DNA reads TGTGCCAGCAGTGAGTATATCGGACAAGGGCACTACGAGCAGTACTTC. It is translated as CASSEYIGQGHYEQYF.

The CDR3 nucleotides are TGTGCCAGTAACGAGGCAGGGATTAAAACGGAGTATGGCTACACCTTC. Amino acids: CASNEAGIKTEYGYTF. The chain combines TRBV19 with TRBJ1-2; TRBD1 is a possible D gene (5 bases). CDR1 is LNHDA, CDR2 SQIVND, per germline (reference sequence). The CDR3 is 16 residues long. Trimming left V 7 bases short and J 5 bases short, with 23 bases between.

The sample holds many counts of this clonotype. This chain uses TRBV3-1 with TRBJ2-7; the match to TRBD2 covers 7 bases. V shed 3 bases and J 0 bases; nucleotides not matched to a gene: 8. The CDR3 runs 16 residues. Germline-derived CDR1 and CDR2 are LGHDT and YNNKEL (reference sequence). The CDR3 loop is CASSQGRAGVSYEQYF. The CDR3 nucleotides are TGTGCCAGCAGCCAGGGGAGGGCGGGAGTCTCCTACGAGCAGTACTTC.

Ten or more counts support this clonotype. The chain recombines TRBV24-1 with TRBJ2-1; perhaps TRBD2 as D (6 bases). The CDR3 is 15 residues long. The V and J ends lost 0 bases and 8 bases respectively, with 13 bases between them. The V gene's germline CDR1 is KGHDR and CDR2 SFDVKD. In DNA, the CDR3 is TGTGCCACCAGTGATTTGCAGCGCGGGATCGATGAGCAGTTCTTC. Its protein is CATSDLQRGIDEQFF.

This rearrangement joins TRBV15 to TRBJ1-1; D remains unclear. Trimming left V 2 bases short and J 8 bases short, with 15 bases between. Germline V gives CDR1 LNHNV, CDR2 YYDKDF (reference sequence). This CDR3 has 14 amino acids. The DNA of the CDR3 is TGTGCCACCAGCAGACGTCACGAGGATACAGAAGCTTTCTTT. Protein sequence: CATSRRHEDTEAFF.

This clonotype was counted ten times or more. J is TRBJ2-7 and V is TRBV28; the match to TRBD2 covers 11 bases. CDR1 and CDR2 (germline): MDHEN, SYDVKM. V lost 5 bases and J lost 3; bases outside the gene matches: 6. There are 15 residues in the CDR3. The CDR3 sequence is CASSGSGRDGYEQYF. CDR3 coding DNA: TGTGCCAGCAGTGGTAGCGGGAGGGACGGCTACGAGCAGTACTTC.

This clonotype showed up just a few times. The chain links TRBV10-2 to TRBJ2-1, with D maybe TRBD2 (5 bases). The CDR3 length is 16 residues. The V gene's germline CDR1 is WSHSY and CDR2 SAAADI. V lost 7 bases and J 4 bases, leaving 20 bases between the germline ends. As DNA, the CDR3 is TGCGCCAGCACTATTCCGGGGTGGCTTTCATACAATGAGCAGTTCTTC. Amino acids: CASTIPGWLSYNEQFF.

This clonotype was seen repeatedly, ten times or more. The rearrangement joins TRBV20-1 to TRBJ1-4; TRBD1 might be the D (5 bases). The V end lost 1 base, the J end lost 7 bases, and 13 bases lay between the germline ends. Germline CDR1 DFQATT, CDR2 SNEGSKA (reference sequence). The CDR3 length is 14 residues. In DNA, the CDR3 is TGCAGTGCTAGAGGCGGGGGAAGGAGTGAAAAACTGTTTTTT. Its protein product is CSARGGGRSEKLFF.

This clonotype was seen a single time. The chain joins TRBV12-3 or TRBV12-4 to TRBJ1-2; no definite D call. CDR3 length: 16 amino acids. The V and J ends lost 3 bases and 0 bases respectively, with 14 bases between them. This CDR3 reads CASSFMRRNPNYGYTF. The CDR3 bases are TGTGCCAGCAGTTTCATGCGAAGGAATCCTAACTATGGCTACACCTTC.

The CDR3 DNA follows: TGCAGTGCTAGAGGAAGAGCCTTAAGTCGTGTGGTTAACTATGGCTACACCTTC. Amino acid sequence: CSARGRALSRVVNYGYTF. The rearrangement links TRBV20-1 to TRBJ1-2, with no clear D. The CDR3 is made up of 18 amino acids. V dropped 1 base and J dropped 1 base, with 22 bases sitting between them. Germline assignment: CDR1 DFQATT and CDR2 SNEGSKA (reference sequence).

This clonotype was observed many times. The chain is built from TRBV3-1 and TRBJ2-4; D uncertain. V was trimmed by 0 bases and J by 0 bases, leaving 6 bases between them. The CDR3 runs to 15 residues. Per germline, CDR1 LGHDT and CDR2 YNNKEL (reference sequence). CDR3 sequence: CASSQEALAKNIQYF. In DNA, the CDR3 is TGTGCCAGCAGCCAAGAAGCACTAGCCAAAAACATTCAGTACTTC.

This clonotype was counted ten times or more. The chain employs TRBV12-3 or TRBV12-4 and TRBJ2-5; D could derive from TRBD1 or TRBD2 (5 bases each). Trimming pared 1 base from V and 1 base from J, leaving 7 bases between. CDR3 length equals 14 residues. The DNA for the CDR3 is TGTGCCAGCAGTTTAGTGGGACCCCAAGAGACCCAGTACTTC. As protein: CASSLVGPQETQYF.

This clonotype was seen repeatedly, ten times or more. V usage is TRBV27 and J usage is TRBJ1-5, with D possibly being TRBD1 (5 bases). This CDR3 region has 15 residues. Looked up from germline, CDR1 is MNHEY and CDR2 is SMNVEV (reference sequence). V was clipped by 3 bases and J by 2 bases, with 11 bases between them. The CDR3 protein is CASSFSGGGNQPQHF. As DNA, the CDR3 is TGTGCCAGCAGTTTCTCGGGGGGGGGCAATCAGCCCCAGCATTTT.